These 18 T cell receptor beta chains originate from one sample sequenced in a study of beta chain features in type 1 diabetes. General study findings and limits: Moderate but significant shortening of TCRB CDR3s was recorded in all four CD4+ subsets from Type 1 diabetes patients.

Reverse transcribing all isolated RNA meant expressed TCRB transcripts were sequenced. The data were produced by immunoSEQ multiplex PCR, yet TCRdb's version contains in-frame clones alone and is incomplete. The profile shows 200,000 to 300,000 clones, approximately 11% of them singletons. The antigens these receptors bind are not known. The sequencing sample was made of naive CD4+ T cells from blood. Receptor source: a man aged 30 to 39 with type 1 diabetes.

The table lists this clone with a few counts. The chain uses TRBV29-1 and TRBJ1-1, with D maybe TRBD1 (6 bases). V dropped 1 base and J dropped 9 bases, with 15 bases sitting between them. The CDR3 is made up of 13 amino acids. Germline V gene lookup returns CDR1 SQVTM and CDR2 ANQGSEA. Written as DNA, the CDR3 is TGCAGCGTTGAAGGTAGGGCAGGGGTTAAAGCTTTCTTT. Residues: CSVEGRAGVKAFF.

Only a few counts were recorded for this clone. J is TRBJ2-7 and V is TRBV30, with 11 nucleotides matching TRBD2. The J segment lost 1 base and the V segment lost 0 bases, leaving 5 bases of the junction unmatched. Per the germline V gene, CDR1 is GTSNPN and CDR2 is SVGIG (reference sequence). This CDR3 region has 16 residues. CDR3 DNA sequence: TGTGCCTGGAGTGTACTAGCGGGGGTTCTTTCCTACGAGCAGTACTTC. Amino acids: CAWSVLAGVLSYEQYF.

This sequence joins TRBV14 and TRBJ2-3; a weak D match, TRBD2 (5 bases). Trimming cost V 3 bases and J 4 bases, with 20 bases left between them. The germline gives CDR1 SGHDN, CDR2 FVKESK. The CDR3 sequence is 17 residues long. The DNA of the CDR3 is TGTGCCAGCAGCCACCTGAGGGCAGAATCATTTCCAGATACGCAGTATTTT. Translated: CASSHLRAESFPDTQYF.

The chain carries TRBV16 and TRBJ2-5, with TRBD2 as a possible D gene (5 bases). CDR1 and CDR2 (germline): KGHSY, FQNENV. The CDR3 contains 15 residues. V gave up 3 bases and J gave up 1 base, with 12 bases separating them. The CDR3 DNA reads as TGTGCCAGCAGCCAGAGGGCGGTCGGCCAAGAGACCCAGTACTTC. Translated, it gives CASSQRAVGQETQYF.

This clone occurred a few times. J is TRBJ2-1 and V is TRBV7-3; no clear D. This CDR3 is built from 14 residues. Germline CDR1 and CDR2: SGHTA and FQGTGA. Trimming removed 5 bases from V and 0 bases from J, with 8 bases in between. The CDR3 DNA reads as TGTGCCAGCAGCCTGGAGAGCTCCTACAATGAGCAGTTCTTC. Its translation is CASSLESSYNEQFF.

The chain employs TRBV7-2 and TRBJ2-5; 8 nucleotides agree with TRBD1. Germline values: CDR1 SGHTA, CDR2 FQGNSA. V shed 1 base and J 3 bases; nucleotides not matched to a gene: 10. The CDR3 has 17 amino acids. The chain's CDR3 is CASSLGGTWTGKETQYF. CDR3 coding DNA: TGTGCCAGCAGCTTAGGCGGGACATGGACAGGGAAAGAGACCCAGTACTTC.

This sequence joins TRBV5-1 and TRBJ2-2; TRBD1 matches 8 bases. Germline CDR1 is SGHRS and CDR2 is YFSETQ. The ends lost 1 base at V and 1 base at J; junction bases unmatched: 3. The CDR3 totals 16 residues. For the CDR3, the DNA is TGCGCCAGCAGCTTGACCGGGACAGGGAACACCGGGGAGCTGTTTTTT. Its protein product is CASSLTGTGNTGELFF.

This clone was found a few times. This sequence joins TRBV29-1 and TRBJ2-3; D possibly corresponds to TRBD1 (5 bases). Trimming stripped 4 bases from V and 2 bases from J, with 16 bases between. The CDR3 runs to 15 residues. The germline CDR1 and CDR2 sequences are SQVTM and ANQGSEA. The CDR3 DNA reads TGCAGCGTTGCCTTCCTCTCAGGGAACACAGATACGCAGTATTTT. Protein: CSVAFLSGNTDTQYF.

This clone came up a few times. The chain is built from TRBV5-1 and TRBJ2-3; 11 nucleotides match TRBD1. CDR1 is SGHRS, CDR2 YFSETQ, per germline. There are 14 residues in the CDR3. The junction had 1 base not matched to a gene; V was cut back by 5 bases and J by 2 bases. CDR3 DNA: TGCGCCAGCAGGGACAGGGGGCTCACAGATACGCAGTATTTT. Residues: CASRDRGLTDTQYF.

Turning to this clone: At one end, the junction sequence differs from germline, possibly due to a read error. The rearrangement joins TRBV5-6 to TRBJ2-5; D possibly corresponds to TRBD2 (6 bases). This CDR3 has 17 amino acids. Germline CDR1 SGHDT, CDR2 YYEEEE. The CDR3, as DNA: TGTGCCAGCAGCTTGCGAGGCGGGGCAGTACCCCAGGAGACCCAGCACTTC. Translated, it gives CASSLRGGAVPQETQHF.

This clone was seen more than once but under ten times. The chain has TRBV19 and TRBJ2-3; D remains ambiguous. Trimming cost V 10 bases and J 1 base, with 15 bases left between them. CDR3 length: 14 residues. CDR1 LNHDA and CDR2 SQIVND come from the germline V gene (reference sequence). The CDR3 reads CATRQVVGTDTQYF. For the CDR3, the DNA is TGTGCCACCCGTCAGGTGGTAGGCACAGATACGCAGTATTTT.

The gene calls are TRBV5-1 and TRBJ2-5; TRBD1 aligns across 9 bases. The V and J ends lost 4 bases and 4 bases, in that order; junction bases with no gene match: 5. In germline, CDR1 is SGHRS, CDR2 YFSETQ. The CDR3 is made up of 14 amino acids. CDR3 sequence: CASSDGQGIETQYF. CDR3 DNA: TGCGCCAGCAGCGACGGACAGGGGATAGAGACCCAGTACTTC. The whole variable domain, remainder taken from reference TRBV5-1 and TRBJ2-5, is KAGVTQTPRYLIKTRGQQVTLSCSPISGHRSVSWYQQTPGQGLQFLFEYFSETQRNKGNFPGRFSGRQFSNSRSEMNVSTLELGDSALYLCASSDGQGIETQYFGPGTRLLVL.

V gene TRBV5-1 combines with J gene TRBJ1-4, with 7 bases aligning to TRBD1. The CDR3 totals 14 residues. V lost 4 bases and J lost 8; bases outside the gene matches: 8. Germline V lookup: CDR1 SGHRS, CDR2 YFSETQ. CDR3 sequence (DNA): TGCGCCAGCAGCCTCGCAGGGGGGTACGAAAAACTGTTTTTT. Its protein is CASSLAGGYEKLFF.

This clone was counted between two and nine times. The gene calls are TRBV9 and TRBJ1-2; 7 bases are shared with TRBD1. CDR3 length: 14 amino acids. Unmatched junction bases numbered 2, after V lost 0 bases and J lost 3 bases. Per germline, CDR1 SGDLS and CDR2 YYNGEE. The CDR3 region is CASSVEGGYYGYTF. The CDR3 coding sequence is TGTGCCAGCAGCGTAGAAGGGGGCTACTATGGCTACACCTTC.

This chain links TRBV9 with TRBJ2-5; D is possibly TRBD1 (6 bases). This CDR3 is 15 amino acids long. Trimming pared 0 bases from V and 5 bases from J, leaving 14 bases between. The germline V gene has CDR1 SGDLS and CDR2 YYNGEE. The CDR3 bases are TGTGCCAGCAGCGTAGGGGGGCGGGCCGCCGAGACCCAGTACTTC. This sequence encodes CASSVGGRAAETQYF.

This clone has only a few counts. The chain employs TRBV28 and TRBJ2-3, with a tentative D call TRBD1 (6 bases). This CDR3 spans 14 amino acids. V lost 7 bases to trimming and J lost 0 bases, with 11 bases between them. Germline CDR1 reads MDHEN; CDR2 reads SYDVKM. CDR3 protein: CASIRTVSTDTQYF. Written as DNA, the CDR3 is TGTGCCAGCATCAGGACAGTTAGCACAGATACGCAGTATTTT.

Only a few counts were recorded for this clone. This sequence joins TRBV7-2 and TRBJ1-2, with TRBD1 as a possible D gene (5 bases). Trimming took off 5 bases at V and 4 bases at J, with 14 bases between the two ends. Germline V CDR1 and CDR2: SGHTA, FQGNSA. The CDR3 sequence is 14 residues long. CDR3 in amino acids: CASSAERGGYGYTF. CDR3 sequence (DNA): TGTGCCAGCAGCGCGGAGAGGGGAGGCTATGGCTACACCTTC.

This clone was seen only a few times. J is TRBJ1-1 and V is TRBV30, with D unresolved. V lost 5 bases, J lost 5 bases, and 12 bases lay in between. This CDR3 contains 12 residues. The V gene's germline CDR1 is GTSNPN and CDR2 SVGIG (reference sequence). CDR3 residues: CAWGRVGTEAFF. The CDR3 DNA reads as TGTGCCTGGGGGCGGGTGGGGACTGAAGCTTTCTTT.